This T cell receptor beta chain was retrieved from a study of T cell responses to AZD1222 COVID-19 vaccine. The germline gives CDR1 SNHLY, CDR2 FYNNEI. V gave up 6 bases and J gave up 3 bases, with 12 bases separating them. The CDR3 length is 14 residues. Libraries were prepared by immunoSEQ multiplex PCR; TCRdb keeps only in-frame clonotypes and omits some of them. The repertoire holds approximately 50,000 clones, with 85% to 90% as singletons. General study points: Regions left unmutated in variants are reportedly the target of nearly half of spike-specific TCRs. Rises in breadth and depth of Spike-specific TCRs came after two AZD1222 doses.

This clone occurred once. The antigen is not known. The chain links TRBV2 to TRBJ1-5; D possibly corresponds to TRBD1 (5 bases). Sequenced here: peripheral blood, sampled on day 0 of MenACWY control vaccination. The sequence was obtained from an adult in good health. The CDR3 nucleotides read TGTGCCAGCAGGGGGGGGAGTTCCAATCAGCCCCAGCATTTT. Its translation: CASRGGSSNQPQHF.